Listed below are T cell receptor beta chains from one sample, sequenced in a study of beta chain features in type 1 diabetes. Sequencing was performed with immunoSEQ multiplex PCR; in TCRdb, only in-frame clones are kept and a portion is missing. The sample holds approximately 18,000 clones, 50% seen once. Sequenced input: stem cell memory CD4+ T cells from blood. The source is a man in his late teens or twenties in good health. Both conserved end residues are part of each CDR3. A D gene is named only where the DNA matches it firmly. A clone size is listed for some rows: how often the clone was seen (once, few, many), or a class if it is expanded.

d_call j_call v_call clone_size cdr3_nt cdr3_aa
- TRBJ2-7 TRBV27 - TGTGCCAGCAGCCTTCACCCAGGTGGGGGGTCCTACGAGCAGTACTTC CASSLHPGGGSYEQYF
TRBD1 TRBJ2-7 TRBV28 - TGTGCCAGCAGTCCGGGACAGGCGAGTTACGAGCAGTACTTC CASSPGQASYEQYF
- TRBJ1-6 TRBV18 once TGTGCCAGCTCACCCTCGCAGGGTTCACCCCTCCACTTT CASSPSQGSPLHF
- TRBJ2-6 TRBV7-2 - TGTGCCAGCAGCACCTCCAGGGCCGGGGCCAACGTCCTGACTTTC CASSTSRAGANVLTF
- TRBJ2-7 TRBV5-1 - TGCGCCAGCAGCTTGGGTACAACCCTTTCCTACGAGCAGTACTTC CASSLGTTLSYEQYF
TRBD1 TRBJ1-4 TRBV30 - TGTGCCTGGAGTGTCCGAGACAGGGGTAATGAAAAACTGTTTTTT CAWSVRDRGNEKLFF
- TRBJ2-1 TRBV10-3 - TGTGCCATCAGTGAAGCGGACTCTAAAGGGGAGCAGTTCTTC CAISEADSKGEQFF
TRBD2 TRBJ2-7 TRBV29-1 - TGCAGCGTTAGACTAGCTTCCTACGAGCAGTACTTC CSVRLASYEQYF
- TRBJ2-7 TRBV4-3 - TGCGCCAGCAGCCAAGCCCAGTTCCGCAGCTACGAGCAGTACTTC CASSQAQFRSYEQYF
TRBD1 TRBJ2-7 TRBV18 medium-sized TGTGCCAGCTCACCAGGGACAGGGTCCTACGAGCAGTACTTC CASSPGTGSYEQYF
TRBD2 TRBJ2-2 TRBV7-3 - TGTGCCAGCAGCCCCCTCGGGGTGGGGGGGACCTCCGGGGAGCTGTTTTTT CASSPLGVGGTSGELFF
- TRBJ2-3 TRBV28 few TGTGCCAGCACGTCCCCGGGAAAAGTAACAGATACGCAGTATTTT CASTSPGKVTDTQYF
- TRBJ1-2 TRBV4-2 few TGTGCCAGCAGCCGCGGGCAGCCTACTAACTATGGCTACACCTTC CASSRGQPTNYGYTF
TRBD1 TRBJ2-4 TRBV5-1 few TGCGCCAGCAGCTCCGGGACAGGGCAACTCCGCAAAAACATTCAGTACTTC CASSSGTGQLRKNIQYF
TRBD2 TRBJ2-3 TRBV27 - TGTGCCAGCAGTCCCACCCTAGCGGGGATAAGGACAGATACGCAGTATTTT CASSPTLAGIRTDTQYF
TRBD2 TRBJ2-1 TRBV28 - TGTGCCACCATCTCGGCGGGAGGGTACAATGAGCAGTTCTTC CATISAGGYNEQFF
- TRBJ2-3 TRBV4-3 - TGCGCCAGCAGCCAGGCGGAAAGAGATACGCAGTATTTT CASSQAERDTQYF
TRBD1 TRBJ2-5 TRBV18 few TGTGCCAGCTCACCAGGGGACAGGGGAGTCCAAGAGACCCAGTACTTC CASSPGDRGVQETQYF
TRBD1 TRBJ1-2 TRBV28 - TGTGCCAGCGGGCCCGCCGACAGGGGGCGAGGCTACACCTTC CASGPADRGRGYTF
- TRBJ2-3 TRBV5-6 - TGTGCCAGCAGCTTGCTCTCTAGCACAGATACGCAGTATTTT CASSLLSSTDTQYF
- TRBJ2-6 TRBV5-4 - TGTGCCAGCGGCCTTTACTCTGGGGCCAACGTCCTGACTTTC CASGLYSGANVLTF
TRBD1 TRBJ1-1 TRBV5-4 - TGTGCCAGCAGCTTGGACAGGGGGCTTCCCACTGAAGCTTTCTTT CASSLDRGLPTEAFF
TRBD1 TRBJ1-5 TRBV30 - TGTGCCTGGAGCAGACAGGGGGGTCAGCCCCAGCATTTT CAWSRQGGQPQHF
- TRBJ2-5 TRBV19 - TGTGCCAGTAGTAACACAGGCTCCGTGGAGACCCAGTACTTC CASSNTGSVETQYF
- TRBJ2-3 TRBV7-2 - TGTGCCAGCAGCTCCCTCTTCCAGGGTACAGATACGCAGTATTTT CASSSLFQGTDTQYF
- TRBJ1-3 TRBV29-1 - TGCAGCGTTCCTTCGACAGCGAGCTCTGGAAACACCATATATTTT CSVPSTASSGNTIYF
- TRBJ1-1 TRBV27 - TGTGCCAGCAGCCCGGGGGGCAGGAGGGTAGCTTTCTTT CASSPGGRRVAFF
TRBD1 TRBJ2-7 TRBV18 few TGTGCCAGCTCGACAGGGACAGCCAAGTACGAGCAGTACTTC CASSTGTAKYEQYF
TRBD1 TRBJ2-7 TRBV6-5 - TGTGCCAGCAGCAGAACAGGGGACGAGCAGTACTTC CASSRTGDEQYF
TRBD1 TRBJ1-5 TRBV18 few TGTGCCAGCTCAACTCGAGGACAGGGGGCATATCAGCCCCAGCATTTT CASSTRGQGAYQPQHF
TRBD2 TRBJ2-7 TRBV19 - TGTGCCAGTAGTAAAGGACTAGCGCCCACCTCCTACGAGCAGTACTTC CASSKGLAPTSYEQYF
TRBD1 TRBJ1-1 TRBV19 - TGTGCCAGTAGTATGGACAGGGGGCACACTGAAGCTTTCTTT CASSMDRGHTEAFF
- TRBJ2-1 TRBV9 once TGTGCCAGCAGCGCAGAAATGGGGAGCTCCTACAATGAGCAGTTCTTC CASSAEMGSSYNEQFF
TRBD1 TRBJ2-7 TRBV7-2 - TGTGCCAGCAGCTTAGAAGGGGGCATCTACGAGCAGTACTTC CASSLEGGIYEQYF
- TRBJ2-1 TRBV2 - TGTGCCAGCAGTGGGGACTTCTATGAGCAGTTCTTC CASSGDFYEQFF
TRBD1 TRBJ2-3 TRBV28 - TGTGCCAGCGGTAGGGGGCCGTACACAGATACGCAGTATTTT CASGRGPYTDTQYF
- TRBJ1-2 TRBV7-9 few TGTGCCAGCAGCTTACGGCCGATTCCGGCCCAGGGAGGCGGCTACACCTTC CASSLRPIPAQGGGYTF
TRBD2 TRBJ2-5 TRBV29-1 - TGCAGCGTTGAATCCAGCGGGGGTGGAGAGACCCAGTACTTC CSVESSGGGETQYF
TRBD1 TRBJ2-3 TRBV2 once TGTGCCAGCAGGGGCGTCTTTCTGGACAGGGAGGCGGATACGCAGTATTTT CASRGVFLDREADTQYF
- TRBJ2-7 TRBV6-1 - TGTGCCAGCAGTTACAATGACGAGCAGTACTTC CASSYNDEQYF
- TRBJ1-2 TRBV30 - TGTGCCTGGAGCCGTTTGGGACATAGGGGAGAGGGCTACACCTTC CAWSRLGHRGEGYTF
TRBD1 TRBJ2-1 TRBV5-4 - TGTGCCAGCAACCGGGACAGGGGGCAGGGTGAGCAGTTCTTC CASNRDRGQGEQFF
- TRBJ2-1 TRBV7-2 - TGTGCCAGCAGCCCCATCGCGGGGTACAATGAGCAGTTCTTC CASSPIAGYNEQFF